This T cell receptor beta chain was retrieved from a study of graft-versus-host responses after intestinal transplantation. Across the whole study: Grafts that recipients had were multivisceral, liver-intestinal, or isolated intestinal transplants. Among the recipients, all got anti-thymocyte globulin induction and then tacrolimus and steroids for 3 to 4 years. Study-wide points: Within the allografts of patients who had graft-donor T cell macrochimerism, graft-versus-host to host-versus-graft clonal ratios were high.

Germline CDR1 and CDR2: LGHNA and YNFKEQ. Trimming cost V 1 base and J 5 bases, with 5 bases left between them. The CDR3 is 12 amino acids. The table came from immunoSEQ multiplex PCR; TCRdb's copy has only in-frame clones and leaves some out. Altogether 90,000 to 95,000 clones are present, 90% to 95% being singletons, with the ten largest covering about 6.3%. With regard to this clone: Its antigen is not known.

The sequences come from unstimulated CD8+ T cells sorted from spleen or lymph node cells, collected before intestinal transplant. V gene TRBV4-2 combines with J gene TRBJ2-5; D not resolved. The clonotype originates from a human donor who received an intestinal transplant. CDR3 coding DNA: TGTGCCAGCAGCCAAGGGAGCGAGACCCAGTACTTC. As protein: CASSQGSETQYF.